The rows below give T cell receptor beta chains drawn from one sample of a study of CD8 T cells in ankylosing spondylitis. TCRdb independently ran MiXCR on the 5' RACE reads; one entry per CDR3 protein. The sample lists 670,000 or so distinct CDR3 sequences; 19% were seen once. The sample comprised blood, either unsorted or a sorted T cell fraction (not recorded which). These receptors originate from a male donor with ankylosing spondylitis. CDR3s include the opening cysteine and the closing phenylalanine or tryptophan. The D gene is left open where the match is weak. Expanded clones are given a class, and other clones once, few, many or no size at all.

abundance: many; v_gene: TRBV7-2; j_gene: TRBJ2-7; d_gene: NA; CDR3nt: TGTGCCAGCAGCTTAGATCGGGGGAGCGAGCAGTACTTC; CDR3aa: CASSLDRGSEQYF
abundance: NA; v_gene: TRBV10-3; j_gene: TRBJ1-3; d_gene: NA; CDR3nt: TGTGCCATACGGGCCGGGGGGACTGCTGGAAACACCATATATTTT; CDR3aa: CAIRAGGTAGNTIYF
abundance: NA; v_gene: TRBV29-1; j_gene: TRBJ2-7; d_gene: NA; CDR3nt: TGCAGCGTCAAAAGGGTTACTAGCTCCTACGAGCAGTACTTC; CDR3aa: CSVKRVTSSYEQYF
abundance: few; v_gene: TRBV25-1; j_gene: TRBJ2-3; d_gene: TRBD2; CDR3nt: TGTGCCAGCAGTCCCGCAGATCCGGGACTAGCGGGGGGGATAACAGATACGCAGTATTTT; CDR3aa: CASSPADPGLAGGITDTQYF
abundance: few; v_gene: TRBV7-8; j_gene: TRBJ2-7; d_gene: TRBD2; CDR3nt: TGTGCCAGCAGCTTATATAGCGGGGACTCCTACGAGCAGTACTTC; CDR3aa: CASSLYSGDSYEQYF
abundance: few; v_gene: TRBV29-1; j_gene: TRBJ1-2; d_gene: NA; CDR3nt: TGCAGCGTTTACCGCGGGGAAAACTATGGCTACACCTTC; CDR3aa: CSVYRGENYGYTF
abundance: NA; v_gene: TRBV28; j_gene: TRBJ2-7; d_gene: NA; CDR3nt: TGTGCCAGCGTTGGGGTTTCAAGTAGTAAGCAGTACTTC; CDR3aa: CASVGVSSSKQYF
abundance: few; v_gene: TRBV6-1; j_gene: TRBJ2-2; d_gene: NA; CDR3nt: TGTGCCAGCAGCCCCCTCATTGGGGTCTTAGTGGGCACCGGGGAGCTGTTTTTT; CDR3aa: CASSPLIGVLVGTGELFF
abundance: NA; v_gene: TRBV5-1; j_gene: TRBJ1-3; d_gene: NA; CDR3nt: TGCGCCAGCAGCTTGTCAGGACACCTAAGTTCCTCTGGAAACACCATATATTTT; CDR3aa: CASSLSGHLSSSGNTIYF
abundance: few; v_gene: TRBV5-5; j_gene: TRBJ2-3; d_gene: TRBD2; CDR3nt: TGTGCCAGCAGCTTGTTTCGTTCCAGCGGGGGGGATACGCAGTATTTT; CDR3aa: CASSLFRSSGGDTQYF
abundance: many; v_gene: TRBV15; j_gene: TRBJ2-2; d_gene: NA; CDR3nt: TGTGCCACCAGCAGACAGCTACAGGGTTCCGGGGAGCTGTTTTTT; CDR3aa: CATSRQLQGSGELFF
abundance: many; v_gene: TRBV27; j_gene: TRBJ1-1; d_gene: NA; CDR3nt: TGTGCCAGCAGTCCTGACAGAATGAACACTGAAGCTTTCTTT; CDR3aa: CASSPDRMNTEAFF
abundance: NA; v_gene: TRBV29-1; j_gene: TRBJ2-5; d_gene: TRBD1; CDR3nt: TGCAGCACTCGGACAGGGGAAGAGACCCAGTACTTC; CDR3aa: CSTRTGEETQYF
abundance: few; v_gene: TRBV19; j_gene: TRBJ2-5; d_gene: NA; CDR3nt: TGTGCCAGTAGTATAGTCGTTCAAGAGACCCAGTACTTC; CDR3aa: CASSIVVQETQYF
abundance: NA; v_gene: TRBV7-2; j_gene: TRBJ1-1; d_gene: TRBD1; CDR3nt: TGTGCCAGCAGCTGGGGACAGGGAGCTCGGGACACTGAAGCTTTCTTT; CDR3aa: CASSWGQGARDTEAFF
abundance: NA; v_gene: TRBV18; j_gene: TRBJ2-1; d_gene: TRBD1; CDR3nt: TGTGCCAGCTCACCACCGAGCCAGGGGGTCGGGCAGTTCTTC; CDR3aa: CASSPPSQGVGQFF